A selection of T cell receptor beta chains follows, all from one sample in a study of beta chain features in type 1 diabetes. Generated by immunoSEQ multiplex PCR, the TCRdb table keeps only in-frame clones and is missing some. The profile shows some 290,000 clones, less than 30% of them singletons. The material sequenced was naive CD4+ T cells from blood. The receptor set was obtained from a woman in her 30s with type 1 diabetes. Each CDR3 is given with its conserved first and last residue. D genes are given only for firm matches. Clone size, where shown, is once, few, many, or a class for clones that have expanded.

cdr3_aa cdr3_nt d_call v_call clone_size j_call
CASSPARDTDSYEQYF TGCGCCAGCAGCCCCGCAAGGGACACCGATTCCTACGAGCAGTACTTC . TRBV4-1 . TRBJ2-7
CASSVGVNSNQPQHF TGTGCCAGCAGCGTAGGTGTCAATAGCAATCAGCCCCAGCATTTT . TRBV9 once TRBJ1-5
CAWSGIIGVVAFF TGTGCCTGGAGTGGTATAATTGGAGTAGTGGCTTTCTTT . TRBV30 few TRBJ1-1
CASSLGQGLHEQYF TGTGCCAGCAGCTTGGGGCAGGGGTTACACGAGCAGTACTTC . TRBV7-9 . TRBJ2-7
CSVDGDNEQFF TGCAGCGTTGACGGAGACAATGAGCAGTTCTTC . TRBV29-1 . TRBJ2-1
CASSLGAGGPYEQYF TGTGCCAGCTCCCTCGGCGCGGGAGGGCCCTACGAGCAGTACTTC TRBD2 TRBV18 . TRBJ2-7
CSVGWTKTDTQYF TGCAGCGTTGGTTGGACAAAGACAGATACGCAGTATTTT . TRBV29-1 few TRBJ2-3
CAWSGSGRSATDTQYF TGTGCCTGGAGTGGTAGCGGGAGAAGCGCCACAGATACGCAGTATTTT TRBD2 TRBV30 . TRBJ2-3
CATRTSGSGETQYF TGTGCCACCCGGACTAGCGGGAGTGGAGAGACCCAGTACTTC TRBD2 TRBV6-6 . TRBJ2-5
CSVVDSGHSSYNEQFF TGCAGCGTTGTAGACAGCGGCCACAGCTCCTACAATGAGCAGTTCTTC . TRBV29-1 few TRBJ2-1
CASSGGNEQFF TGTGCCTCCTCGGGGGGGAATGAGCAGTTCTTC TRBD2 TRBV7-9 . TRBJ2-1
CASSPGSGPYEQYF TGTGCCAGCAGCCCTGGGAGCGGTCCCTACGAGCAGTACTTC . TRBV4-2 . TRBJ2-7
CASRIGTGAGYTF TGTGCCAGCAGAATAGGGACAGGGGCTGGCTACACCTTC TRBD1 TRBV6-6 . TRBJ1-2
CASSLVVTSGRAYEQYF TGCGCCAGCAGCTTGGTGGTAACTAGCGGGAGGGCCTACGAGCAGTACTTC TRBD2 TRBV5-1 few TRBJ2-7
CASSPPGLSSYEQYF TGTGCCAGCTCACCACCGGGCCTATCATCCTACGAGCAGTACTTC . TRBV18 few TRBJ2-7
CASSRRDTDSGTQYF TGCGCCAGCAGCCGCCGGGACACTGATTCCGGGACCCAGTACTTC . TRBV4-1 few TRBJ2-5